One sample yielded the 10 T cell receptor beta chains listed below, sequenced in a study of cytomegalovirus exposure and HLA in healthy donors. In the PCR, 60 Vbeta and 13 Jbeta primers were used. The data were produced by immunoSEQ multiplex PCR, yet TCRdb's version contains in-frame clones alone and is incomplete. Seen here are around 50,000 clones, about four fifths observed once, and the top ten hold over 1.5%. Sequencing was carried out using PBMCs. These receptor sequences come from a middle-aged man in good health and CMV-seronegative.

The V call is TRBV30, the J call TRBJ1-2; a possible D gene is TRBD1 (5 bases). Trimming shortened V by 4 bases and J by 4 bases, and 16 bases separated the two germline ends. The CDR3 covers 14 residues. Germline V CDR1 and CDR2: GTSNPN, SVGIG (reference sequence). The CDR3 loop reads CAWTVGPASYGYTF. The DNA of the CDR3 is TGTGCCTGGACCGTGGGGCCGGCGAGCTATGGCTACACCTTC.

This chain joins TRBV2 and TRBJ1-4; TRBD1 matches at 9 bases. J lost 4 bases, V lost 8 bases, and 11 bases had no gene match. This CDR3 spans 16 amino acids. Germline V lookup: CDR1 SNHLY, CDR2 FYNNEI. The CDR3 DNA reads TGTGCCAGCGAGGGACAGGGACCCGCTGGTAATGAAAAACTGTTTTTT. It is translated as CASEGQGPAGNEKLFF.

The CDR3 here is CASSLYQGSYEQYV. CDR3 DNA sequence: TGTGCCAGCAGCTTGTACCAGGGGTCCTACGAGCAGTACGTC. The chain joins TRBV5-8 to TRBJ2-7; possibly TRBD1 for D (6 bases). The V end lost 1 base, the J end lost 1 base, and 9 bases lay between the germline ends. Germline assignment: CDR1 SGHTS and CDR2 YDEGEE. The CDR3 is 14 amino acids.

CDR3 sequence (DNA): TGTGCCAGCTCTAGAGACAGGGGGCCAACCGGGGAGCTGTTTTTT. Amino acid sequence: CASSRDRGPTGELFF. The chain links TRBV18 to TRBJ2-2; 10 nucleotides align to TRBD1. From germline, CDR1 is KGHSH and CDR2 LQKENI. This CDR3 has 15 amino acids. The V segment lost 6 bases and the J segment 5 bases; nucleotides outside the gene matches: 6.

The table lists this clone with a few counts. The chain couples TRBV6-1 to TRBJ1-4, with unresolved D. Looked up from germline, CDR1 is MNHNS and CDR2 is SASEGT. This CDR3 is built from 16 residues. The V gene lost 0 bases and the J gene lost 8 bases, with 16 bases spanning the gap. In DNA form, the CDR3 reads TGTGCCAGCAGTGAAGCGACTCCCCCGGGAAGGGAAAAACTGTTTTTT. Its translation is CASSEATPPGREKLFF.

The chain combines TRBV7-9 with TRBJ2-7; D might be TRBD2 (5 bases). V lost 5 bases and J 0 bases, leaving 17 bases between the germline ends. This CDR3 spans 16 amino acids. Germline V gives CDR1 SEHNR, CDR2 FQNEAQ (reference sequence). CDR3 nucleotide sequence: TGTGCCAGCAGCGTGCCGGGGTATGACTACTCCTACGAGCAGTACTTC. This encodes CASSVPGYDYSYEQYF.

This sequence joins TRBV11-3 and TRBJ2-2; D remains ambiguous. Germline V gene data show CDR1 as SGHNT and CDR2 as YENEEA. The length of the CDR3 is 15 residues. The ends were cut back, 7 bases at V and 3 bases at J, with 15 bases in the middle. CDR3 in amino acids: CASTRRLVDTGELFF. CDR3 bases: TGTGCCAGCACCCGCCGACTCGTAGACACCGGGGAGCTGTTTTTT.

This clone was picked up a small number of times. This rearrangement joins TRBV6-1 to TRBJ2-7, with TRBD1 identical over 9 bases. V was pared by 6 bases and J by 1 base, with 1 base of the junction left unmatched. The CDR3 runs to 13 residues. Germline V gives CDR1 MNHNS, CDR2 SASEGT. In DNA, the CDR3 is TGTGCCAGCAGGGGGACAGGGTCCTACGAGCAGTACGTC. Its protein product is CASRGTGSYEQYV.

CDR3 in amino acids: CASSYTGDKRETQYF. CDR3 bases: TGTGCCAGCAGTTATACAGGGGATAAACGAGAGACCCAGTACTTC. This rearrangement joins TRBV6-5 to TRBJ2-5, with 7 nucleotides matching TRBD1. Germline CDR1 reads MNHEY; CDR2 reads SVGAGI. Trimming removed 3 bases from V and 4 bases from J; junction bases left unmatched: 8. The CDR3 is 15 residues long.

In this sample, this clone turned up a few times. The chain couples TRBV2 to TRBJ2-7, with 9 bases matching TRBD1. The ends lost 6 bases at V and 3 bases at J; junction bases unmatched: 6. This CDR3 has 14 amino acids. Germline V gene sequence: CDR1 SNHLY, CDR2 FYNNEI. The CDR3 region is CASSPRGQGYEQYV. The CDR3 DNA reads TGTGCCAGCAGCCCCAGGGGACAGGGCTACGAGCAGTACGTC.